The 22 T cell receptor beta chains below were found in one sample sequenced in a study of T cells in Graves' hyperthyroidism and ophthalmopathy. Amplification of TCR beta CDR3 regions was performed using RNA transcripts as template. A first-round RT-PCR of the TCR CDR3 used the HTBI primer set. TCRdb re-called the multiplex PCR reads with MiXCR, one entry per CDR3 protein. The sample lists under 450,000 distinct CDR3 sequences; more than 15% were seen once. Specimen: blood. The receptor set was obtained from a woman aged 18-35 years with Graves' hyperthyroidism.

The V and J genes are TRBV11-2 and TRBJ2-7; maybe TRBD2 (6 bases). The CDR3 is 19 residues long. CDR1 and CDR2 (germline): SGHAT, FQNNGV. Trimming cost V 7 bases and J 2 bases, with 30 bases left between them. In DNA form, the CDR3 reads TGTGCCAGCACCCCCGGGGGTTGGTGGAACCGGGAGCTAACCTACGAGCAGTACTTC. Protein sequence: CASTPGGWWNRELTYEQYF.

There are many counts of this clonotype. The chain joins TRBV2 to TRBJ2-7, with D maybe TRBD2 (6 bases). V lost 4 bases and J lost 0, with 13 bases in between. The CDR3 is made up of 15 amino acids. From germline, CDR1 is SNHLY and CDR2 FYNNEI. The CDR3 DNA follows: TGTGCCAGCAGTGGCCGTGCGGGGTACTCCTACGAGCAGTACTTC. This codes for CASSGRAGYSYEQYF.

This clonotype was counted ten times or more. The CDR3 loop is CASSQESGNYEQYF. Here the CDR3 DNA reads TGTGCCAGCAGCCAAGAATCGGGGAACTACGAGCAGTACTTC. This chain links TRBV3-1 with TRBJ2-7; tentatively, D is TRBD2 (5 bases). Germline V gives CDR1 LGHDT, CDR2 YNNKEL (reference sequence). CDR3 length: 14 residues. Trimming left V 0 bases short and J 3 bases short, with 9 bases between.

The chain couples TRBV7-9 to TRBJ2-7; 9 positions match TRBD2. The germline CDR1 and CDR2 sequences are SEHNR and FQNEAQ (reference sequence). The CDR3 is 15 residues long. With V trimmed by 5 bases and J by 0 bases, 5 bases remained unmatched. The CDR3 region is CASSRETSGSYEQYF. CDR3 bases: TGTGCCAGCAGCCGAGAGACTAGCGGCTCCTACGAGCAGTACTTC.

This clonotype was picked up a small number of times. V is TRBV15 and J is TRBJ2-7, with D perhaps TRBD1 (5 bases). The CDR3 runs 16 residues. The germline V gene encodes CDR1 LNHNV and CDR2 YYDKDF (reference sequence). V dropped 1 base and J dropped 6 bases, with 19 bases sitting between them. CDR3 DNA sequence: TGTGCCACCAGCAGAGGAAGGGCGGCAGGGCCCGGCGAGCAGTACTTC. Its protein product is CATSRGRAAGPGEQYF.

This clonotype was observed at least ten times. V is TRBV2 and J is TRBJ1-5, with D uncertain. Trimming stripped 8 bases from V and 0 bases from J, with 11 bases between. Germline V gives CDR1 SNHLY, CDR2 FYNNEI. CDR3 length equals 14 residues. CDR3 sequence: CASQEFGSNQPQHF. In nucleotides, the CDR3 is TGTGCCAGCCAAGAGTTCGGTAGCAATCAGCCCCAGCATTTT.

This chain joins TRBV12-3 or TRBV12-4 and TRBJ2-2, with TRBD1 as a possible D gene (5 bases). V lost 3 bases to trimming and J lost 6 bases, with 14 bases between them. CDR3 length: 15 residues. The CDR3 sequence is CASSFSGIGAGELFF. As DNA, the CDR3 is TGTGCCAGCAGTTTTTCAGGGATAGGGGCCGGGGAGCTGTTTTTT.

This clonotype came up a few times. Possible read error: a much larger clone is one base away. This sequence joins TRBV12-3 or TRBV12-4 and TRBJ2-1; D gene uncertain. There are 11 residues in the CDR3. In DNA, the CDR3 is TGTGCCAGCAGTTCCATCAATGAGCAGCTCTTC. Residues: CASSSINEQLF.

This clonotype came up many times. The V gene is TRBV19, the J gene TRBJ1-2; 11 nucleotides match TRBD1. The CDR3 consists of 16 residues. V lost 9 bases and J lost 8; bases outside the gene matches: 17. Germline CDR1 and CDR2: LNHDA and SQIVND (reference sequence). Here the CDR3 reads CASGLRTGGAARGYTF. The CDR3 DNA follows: TGTGCCAGCGGGTTACGGACAGGGGGCGCAGCGCGGGGCTACACCTTC.

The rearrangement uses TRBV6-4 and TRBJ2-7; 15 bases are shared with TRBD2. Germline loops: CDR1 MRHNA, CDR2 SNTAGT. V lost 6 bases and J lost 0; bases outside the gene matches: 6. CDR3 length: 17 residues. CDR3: CASSHGLAGGSSYEQYF. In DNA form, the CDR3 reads TGTGCCAGCAGCCACGGACTAGCGGGAGGGAGCTCCTACGAGCAGTACTTC.

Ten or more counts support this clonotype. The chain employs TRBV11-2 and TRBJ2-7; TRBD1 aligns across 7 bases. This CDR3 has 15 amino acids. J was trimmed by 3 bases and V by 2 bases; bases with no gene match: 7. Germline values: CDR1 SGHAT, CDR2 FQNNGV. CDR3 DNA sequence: TGTGCCAGCAGCTTAACTACAGGGGTGGGCTACGAGCAGTACTTC. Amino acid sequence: CASSLTTGVGYEQYF.

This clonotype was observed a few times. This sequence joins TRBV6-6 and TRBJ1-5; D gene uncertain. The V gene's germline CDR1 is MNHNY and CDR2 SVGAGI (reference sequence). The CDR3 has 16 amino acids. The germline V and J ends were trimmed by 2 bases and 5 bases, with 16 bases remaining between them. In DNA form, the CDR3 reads TGTGCCAGCAGTTACGCTCTCCGGGGTGAAGATCAGCCCCAGCATTTT. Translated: CASSYALRGEDQPQHF.

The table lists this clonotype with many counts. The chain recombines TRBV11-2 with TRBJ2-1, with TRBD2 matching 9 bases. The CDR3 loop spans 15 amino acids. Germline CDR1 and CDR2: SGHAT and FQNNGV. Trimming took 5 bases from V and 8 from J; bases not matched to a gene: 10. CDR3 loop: CASSLEASGNHEQFF. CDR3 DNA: TGTGCCAGCAGCCTCGAGGCTAGCGGGAATCATGAGCAGTTCTTC. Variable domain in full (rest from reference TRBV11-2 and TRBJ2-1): EAGVAQSPRYKIIEKRQSVAFWCNPISGHATLYWYQQILGQGPKLLIQFQNNGVVDDSQLPKDRFSAERLKGVDSTLKIQPAKLEDSAVYLCASSLEASGNHEQFFGPGTRLTVL.

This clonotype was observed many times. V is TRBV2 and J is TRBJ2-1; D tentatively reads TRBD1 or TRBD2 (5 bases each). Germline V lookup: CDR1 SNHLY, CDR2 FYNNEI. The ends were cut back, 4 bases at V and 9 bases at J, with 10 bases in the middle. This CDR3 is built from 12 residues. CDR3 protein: CASSVWGFEQFF. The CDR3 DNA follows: TGTGCCAGCAGTGTATGGGGGTTTGAGCAGTTCTTC.

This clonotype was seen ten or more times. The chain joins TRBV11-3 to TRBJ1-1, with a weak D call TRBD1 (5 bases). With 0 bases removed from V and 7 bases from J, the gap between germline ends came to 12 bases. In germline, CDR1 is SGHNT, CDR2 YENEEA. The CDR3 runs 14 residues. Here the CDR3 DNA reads TGTGCCAGCAGCTTAGATCACCAGGGAGGTGAAGCTTTCTTT. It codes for CASSLDHQGGEAFF.

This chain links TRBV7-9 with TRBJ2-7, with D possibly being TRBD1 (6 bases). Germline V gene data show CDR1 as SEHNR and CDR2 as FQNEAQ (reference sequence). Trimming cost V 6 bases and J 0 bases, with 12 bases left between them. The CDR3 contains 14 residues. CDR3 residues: CASRRDTYSYEQYF. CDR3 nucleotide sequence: TGTGCCAGCAGAAGGGACACTTACTCCTACGAGCAGTACTTC.

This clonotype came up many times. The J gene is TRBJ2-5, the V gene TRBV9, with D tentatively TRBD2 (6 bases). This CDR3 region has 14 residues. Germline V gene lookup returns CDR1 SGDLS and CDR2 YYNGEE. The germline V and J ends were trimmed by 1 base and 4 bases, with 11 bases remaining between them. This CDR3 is CASSVSSGPETQYF. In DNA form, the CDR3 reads TGTGCCAGCAGCGTATCCAGCGGGCCAGAGACCCAGTACTTC.

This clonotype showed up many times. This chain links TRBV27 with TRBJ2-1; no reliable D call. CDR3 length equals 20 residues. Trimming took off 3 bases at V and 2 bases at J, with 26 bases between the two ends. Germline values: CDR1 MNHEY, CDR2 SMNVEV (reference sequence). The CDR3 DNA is TGTGCCAGCAGTTTCCCCCCCCCTAGAAAAGCTGCATCCACCTACAATGAGCAGTTCTTC. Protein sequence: CASSFPPPRKAASTYNEQFF.

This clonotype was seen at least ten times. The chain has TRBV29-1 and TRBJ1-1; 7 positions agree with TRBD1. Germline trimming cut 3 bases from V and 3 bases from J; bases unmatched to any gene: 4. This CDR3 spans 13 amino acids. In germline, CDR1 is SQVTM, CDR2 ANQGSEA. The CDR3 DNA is TGCAGCGTTGACTGGCAGGGGGACACTGAAGCTTTCTTT. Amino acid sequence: CSVDWQGDTEAFF.

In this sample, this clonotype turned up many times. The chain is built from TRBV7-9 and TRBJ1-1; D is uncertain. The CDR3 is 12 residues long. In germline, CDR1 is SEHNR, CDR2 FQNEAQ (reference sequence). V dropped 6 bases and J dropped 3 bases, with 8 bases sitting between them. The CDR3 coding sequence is TGTGCCAGCAGTAATACACACACTGAAGCTTTCTTT. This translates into CASSNTHTEAFF. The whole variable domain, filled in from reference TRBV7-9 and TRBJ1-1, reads DTGVSQNPRHKITKRGQNVTFRCDPISEHNRLYWYRQTLGQGPEFLTYFQNEAQLEKSRLLSDRFSAERPKGSFSTLEIQRTEQGDSAMYLCASSNTHTEAFFGQGTRLTVV.

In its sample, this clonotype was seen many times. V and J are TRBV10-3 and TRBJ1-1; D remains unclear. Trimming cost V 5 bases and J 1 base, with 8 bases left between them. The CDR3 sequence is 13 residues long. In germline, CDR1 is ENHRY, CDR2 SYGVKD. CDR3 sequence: CAISPDPNTEAFF. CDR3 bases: TGTGCCATCAGTCCGGACCCGAACACTGAAGCTTTCTTT.

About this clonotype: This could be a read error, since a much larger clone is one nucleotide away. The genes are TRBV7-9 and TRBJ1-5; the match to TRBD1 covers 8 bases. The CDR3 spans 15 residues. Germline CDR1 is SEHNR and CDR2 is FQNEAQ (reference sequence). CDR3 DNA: TGTGCCAACAGCGTTACAGGGGGGGGCAATCAGCCCCAGCATTTT. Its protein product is CANSVTGGGNQPQHF.